This entry concerns a single T cell receptor (beta chain). The data belong to a study of cytotoxic CD8 clonotypes in ibrutinib-treated CLL. The V gene's germline CDR1 is SQVTM and CDR2 ANQGSEA. V lost 5 bases, J lost 2 bases, and 9 bases lay in between. The CDR3 consists of 12 residues. The method was immunoSEQ multiplex PCR; TCRdb's version includes in-frame clones alone and lacks a portion of them. Among about 70,000 clones listed, 90% were seen once. This TCR was recovered from a human donor with chronic lymphocytic leukemia. Sequenced here: PBMCs, sampled after 12 months of ibrutinib treatment. The genes are TRBV29-1 and TRBJ1-1; D is unclear. CDR3 in amino acids: CSVFGLNTEAFF. The CDR3 DNA follows: TGCAGCGTTTTCGGCTTAAACACTGAAGCTTTCTTT.